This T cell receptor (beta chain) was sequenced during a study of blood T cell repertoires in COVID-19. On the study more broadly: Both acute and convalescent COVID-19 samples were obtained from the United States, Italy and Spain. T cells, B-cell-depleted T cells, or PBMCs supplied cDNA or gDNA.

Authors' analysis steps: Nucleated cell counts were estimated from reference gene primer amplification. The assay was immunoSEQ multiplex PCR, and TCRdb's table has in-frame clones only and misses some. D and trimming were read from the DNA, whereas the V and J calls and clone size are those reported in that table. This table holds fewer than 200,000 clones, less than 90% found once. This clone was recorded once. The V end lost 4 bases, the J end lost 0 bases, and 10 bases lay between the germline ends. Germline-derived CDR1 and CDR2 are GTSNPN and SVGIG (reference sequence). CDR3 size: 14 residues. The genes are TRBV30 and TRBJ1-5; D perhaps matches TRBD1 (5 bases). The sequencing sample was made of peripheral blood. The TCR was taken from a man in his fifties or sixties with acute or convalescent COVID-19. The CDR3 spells CAWKGASSNQPQHF. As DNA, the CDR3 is TGTGCCTGGAAAGGGGCCAGTAGCAATCAGCCCCAGCATTTT.